These 27 T cell receptor beta chains came from one sample sequenced in a study of blood T cell repertoires in COVID-19. Sequencing used immunoSEQ multiplex PCR; TCRdb keeps in-frame clones, though not all of them. The sample lists about 230,000 clones, around 80% occurring once. The sequenced material came from peripheral blood. Source of these receptors: a man aged 35-49 years who had recovered from COVID-19.

V and J are TRBV19 and TRBJ1-4; 11 bases are shared with TRBD1. The CDR3 runs 15 residues. Unmatched junction bases numbered 9, after V lost 7 bases and J lost 8 bases. Germline-derived CDR1 and CDR2 are LNHDA and SQIVND (reference sequence). CDR3 sequence: CASTRGQGVWEKLFF. Here the CDR3 DNA reads TGTGCCAGTACTAGGGGACAGGGGGTGTGGGAAAAACTGTTTTTT.

DNA for the CDR3: TGCGCCAGCAGCCTCAGGGGGGCAGGAGAGACCCAGTACTTC. Amino acid sequence: CASSLRGAGETQYF. The V call is TRBV4-3, the J call TRBJ2-5; D is perhaps TRBD1 (7 bases). The CDR3 spans 14 residues. The V and J ends lost 4 bases and 4 bases respectively, with 13 bases between them. Germline lookup yields CDR1 LGHNA and CDR2 YSLEER.

The V and J genes are TRBV24-1 and TRBJ2-2, with 8 bases fitting TRBD1. The CDR3 has 15 residues. The germline gives CDR1 KGHDR, CDR2 SFDVKD. Trimming cost V 9 bases and J 4 bases; bases outside gene matches: 9. DNA of the CDR3: TGTGCCACCGGAACGACAGGGGCTGGCACCGGGGAGCTGTTTTTT. Amino acid sequence: CATGTTGAGTGELFF.

The gene calls are TRBV12-3 or TRBV12-4 and TRBJ1-1; no firm D call. This CDR3 has 13 amino acids. V was clipped by 5 bases and J by 4 bases, with 11 bases between them. CDR3 protein: CASSRAAGTEAFF. The CDR3 DNA reads as TGTGCCAGCAGTCGGGCGGCGGGCACTGAAGCTTTCTTT.

As for this clone: This CDR3 is also generated by other DNA sequences in the sample. The rearrangement joins TRBV9 to TRBJ2-5; D unresolved. Germline CDR1 reads SGDLS; CDR2 reads YYNGEE. V gave up 0 bases and J gave up 1 base, with 4 bases separating them. The length of the CDR3 is 13 residues. CDR3 region: CASSVASQETQYF. The CDR3 coding sequence is TGTGCCAGCAGCGTAGCTTCCCAAGAGACCCAGTACTTC. The variable domain in full, completed from reference TRBV9 and TRBJ2-5, reads DSGVTQTPKHLITATGQRVTLRCSPRSGDLSVYWYQQSLDQGLQFLIQYYNGEERAKGNILERFSAQQFPDLHSELNLSSLELGDSALYFCASSVASQETQYFGPGTRLLVL.

The chain carries TRBV15 and TRBJ2-3, with D uncertain. This CDR3 contains 13 residues. The V end was cut by 5 bases, the J end by 4 bases, with 10 bases between. Germline V gene lookup returns CDR1 LNHNV and CDR2 YYDKDF (reference sequence). The CDR3 DNA reads TGTGCCACCAGCGACACCCGTTCAGATACGCAGTATTTT. Protein product: CATSDTRSDTQYF. The whole variable domain, filled in from reference TRBV15 and TRBJ2-3, reads DAMVIQNPRYQVTQFGKPVTLSCSQTLNHNVMYWYQQKSSQAPKLLFHYYDKDFNNEADTPDNFQSRRPNTSFCFLDIRSPGLGDTAMYLCATSDTRSDTQYFGPGTRLTVL.

The chain recombines TRBV4-3 with TRBJ1-2, with D uncertain. CDR3 length equals 14 residues. Germline loops: CDR1 LGHNA, CDR2 YSLEER. V lost 0 bases, J lost 1 base, and 6 bases lay in between. CDR3 coding DNA: TGCGCCAGCAGCCAAGATACAGTTAACTATGGCTACACCTTC. Encoded protein: CASSQDTVNYGYTF.

This rearrangement joins TRBV23-1 to TRBJ1-5; a weak D match, TRBD1 (6 bases). TRBV23-1 is marked as an open reading frame, function uncertain. The CDR3 is 16 amino acids. The V and J ends lost 8 bases and 1 base respectively, with 18 bases between them. This CDR3 is CASGLMGARSNQPQHF. Written as DNA, the CDR3 is TGCGCCAGCGGACTGATGGGGGCCAGGAGCAATCAGCCCCAGCATTTT.

This rearrangement joins TRBV5-4 to TRBJ2-7; 8 bases align to TRBD2. The germline CDR1 and CDR2 sequences are SGHNT and YYREEE (reference sequence). J lost 2 bases, V lost 1 base, and 5 bases had no gene match. This CDR3 is built from 15 residues. CDR3 amino acids: CASSLWRAGAYEQYF. The CDR3 bases are TGTGCCAGCAGCTTGTGGCGAGCGGGAGCCTACGAGCAGTACTTC. Looking up the rest from reference TRBV5-4 and TRBJ2-7 gives the full variable domain: ETGVTQSPTHLIKTRGQQVTLRCSSQSGHNTVSWYQQALGQGPQFIFQYYREEENGRGNFPPRFSGLQFPNYSSELNVNALELDDSALYLCASSLWRAGAYEQYFGPGTRLTVT.

This clone was seen a handful of times. The chain recombines TRBV4-3 with TRBJ1-4; 9 bases match TRBD1. The germline gives CDR1 LGHNA, CDR2 YSLEER. This CDR3 region has 14 residues. J was trimmed by 8 bases and V by 4 bases; bases with no gene match: 5. The CDR3 loop is CASSRGTGREKLFF. The CDR3 coding sequence is TGCGCCAGCAGCCGAGGGACAGGGCGCGAAAAACTGTTTTTT.

The chain joins TRBV6-2 or TRBV6-3 to TRBJ2-7; weak D call: TRBD1 (6 bases). V was shortened by 0 bases and J by 1 base, with 13 bases between the two germline ends. The CDR3 sequence is 16 residues long. Looked up from germline, CDR1 is MNHEY and CDR2 is SVGEGT. The CDR3: CASSYSRDTNSYEQYF. CDR3 nucleotides: TGTGCCAGCAGTTACTCGAGGGACACAAATTCCTACGAGCAGTACTTC.

The chain employs TRBV30 and TRBJ2-7; 7 nucleotides line up with TRBD2. The V and J ends lost 1 base and 3 bases, in that order; junction bases with no gene match: 12. The CDR3 is made up of 16 amino acids. Looked up from germline, CDR1 is GTSNPN and CDR2 is SVGIG (reference sequence). CDR3 DNA sequence: TGTGCCTGGAGTGCCACCCTAGGCGGGGGAGTCTACGAGCAGTACTTC. Translation: CAWSATLGGGVYEQYF. The variable domain in full, completed from reference TRBV30 and TRBJ2-7, reads SQTIHQWPATLVQPVGSPLSLECTVEGTSNPNLYWYRQAAGRGLQLLFYSVGIGQISSEVPQNLSASRPQDRQFILSSKKLLLSDSGFYLCAWSATLGGGVYEQYFGPGTRLTVT.

CDR3 loop: CASSQDFATTYGYTF. The CDR3 DNA reads as TGCGCCAGCAGCCAAGATTTCGCCACGACTTATGGCTACACCTTC. The rearrangement joins TRBV4-3 to TRBJ1-2; no firm D call. The CDR3 is 15 residues long. Trimming shortened V by 0 bases and J by 5 bases, and 13 bases separated the two germline ends. The germline V gene encodes CDR1 LGHNA and CDR2 YSLEER.

The chain couples TRBV2 to TRBJ2-3, with D maybe TRBD2 (7 bases). This CDR3 comprises 17 residues. Germline V gene sequence: CDR1 SNHLY, CDR2 FYNNEI. The V gene lost 6 bases and the J gene lost 1 base, with 20 bases spanning the gap. Here the CDR3 reads CASSEDRGGGGTDTQYF. For the CDR3, the DNA is TGTGCCAGCAGCGAGGACCGCGGGGGCGGGGGCACAGATACGCAGTATTTT.

This clone was counted at least ten times. This CDR3 is also generated by other DNA sequences in the sample. The chain joins TRBV6-1 to TRBJ2-7, with 8 bases matching TRBD2. V was pared by 2 bases and J by 0 bases, with 3 bases of the junction left unmatched. The CDR3 extends over 15 amino acids. CDR1 is MNHNS and CDR2 is SASEGT in the germline V gene. The CDR3 sequence: CASSERLAGSYEQYF. DNA of the CDR3: TGTGCCAGCAGTGAAAGGCTAGCGGGCTCCTACGAGCAGTACTTC.

The V call is TRBV9, the J call TRBJ2-1; 7 bases agree with TRBD2. CDR1 is SGDLS and CDR2 is YYNGEE in the germline V gene. With 4 bases clipped from V and 1 base from J, the junction kept 5 bases outside the gene matches. This CDR3 contains 15 residues. CDR3 sequence: CASSLGLRSYNEQFF. The CDR3 DNA follows: TGTGCCAGCAGCTTGGGACTACGATCCTACAATGAGCAGTTCTTC. Filled out from reference TRBV9 and TRBJ2-1, the complete variable domain reads DSGVTQTPKHLITATGQRVTLRCSPRSGDLSVYWYQQSLDQGLQFLIQYYNGEERAKGNILERFSAQQFPDLHSELNLSSLELGDSALYFCASSLGLRSYNEQFFGPGTRLTVL.

The chain employs TRBV30 and TRBJ2-6; 9 nucleotides agree with TRBD1. The CDR3 loop spans 16 amino acids. Germline trimming cut 4 bases from V and 4 bases from J; bases unmatched to any gene: 8. The germline gives CDR1 GTSNPN, CDR2 SVGIG (reference sequence). Written as DNA, the CDR3 is TGTGCCTGGAATGGACAGGGGTTGAGGGGGGCCAACGTCCTGACTTTC. The encoded protein is CAWNGQGLRGANVLTF.

This rearrangement joins TRBV7-9 to TRBJ2-1; D perhaps matches TRBD2 (5 bases). The CDR3 sequence is 15 residues long. Germline V CDR1 and CDR2: SEHNR, FQNEAQ (reference sequence). V was trimmed by 5 bases and J by 0 bases, leaving 11 bases between them. CDR3 sequence reads: CASSLLGSSYNEQFF. In DNA, the CDR3 is TGTGCCAGCAGCCTACTAGGGAGCTCCTACAATGAGCAGTTCTTC.

The CDR3, as DNA: TGTGCAAGTTTTATGGGGACAGGGCAGGGGTACACCATATATTTT. It encodes CASFMGTGQGYTIYF. This chain links TRBV12-2 with TRBJ1-3; the table's D call TRBD1 went unverified against the DNA. TRBV12-2 is designated a pseudogene. This CDR3 region has 15 residues.

The rearrangement joins TRBV7-2 to TRBJ2-4; D call uncertain. Germline assignment: CDR1 SGHTA and CDR2 FQGNSA. The CDR3 sequence is 14 residues long. Trimming took off 3 bases at V and 0 bases at J, with 6 bases between the two ends. CDR3 loop: CASSFGLAKNIQYF. CDR3 in DNA: TGTGCCAGCAGCTTCGGTCTAGCCAAAAACATTCAGTACTTC. Using reference TRBV7-2 and TRBJ2-4 for the parts outside the CDR3, the full variable domain is GAGVSQSPSNKVTEKGKDVELRCDPISGHTALYWYRQSLGQGLEFLIYFQGNSAPDKSGLPSDRFSAERTGGSVSTLTIQRTQQEDSAVYLCASSFGLAKNIQYFGAGTRLSVL.

This sequence joins TRBV6-4 and TRBJ2-3; TRBD2 matches at 8 bases. The CDR3 has 14 residues. The germline V gene encodes CDR1 MRHNA and CDR2 SNTAGT. V lost 4 bases to trimming and J lost 0 bases; unmatched junction nucleotides: 0. The CDR3 region is CASSASGSTDTQYF. The CDR3 coding sequence is TGTGCCAGCAGTGCTAGCGGGAGCACAGATACGCAGTATTTT.

This chain joins TRBV3-1 (or the pseudogene TRBV3-2) and TRBJ2-3, with 13 bases aligning to TRBD2. The CDR3 extends over 15 amino acids. CDR1 and CDR2 from the germline V gene are LGHDT and YNNKEL (reference sequence). V was pared by 4 bases and J by 11 bases, with 9 bases of the junction left unmatched. CDR3 amino acids: CASSLTSGGAFEQYF. CDR3 bases: TGTGCCAGCAGCCTTACTAGCGGGGGGGCCTTTGAGCAGTATTTT.

This chain links TRBV30 with TRBJ2-7; 7 nucleotides agree with TRBD2. The CDR3 contains 14 residues. Trimming took 5 bases from V and 1 from J; bases not matched to a gene: 8. CDR1 is GTSNPN, CDR2 SVGIG, per germline (reference sequence). The CDR3 coding sequence is TGTGCCTGGGGAGAGGGGACTAAATCCTACGAGCAGTACTTC. Amino acids: CAWGEGTKSYEQYF.

This rearrangement joins TRBV5-6 to TRBJ2-7; 7 positions match TRBD2. Germline trimming cut 1 base from V and 5 bases from J; bases unmatched to any gene: 6. There are 14 residues in the CDR3. Germline V CDR1 and CDR2: SGHDT, YYEEEE. The CDR3 loop reads CASSLLTGRDEQYF. CDR3 nucleotides: TGTGCCAGCAGCTTGTTAACTGGGAGGGACGAGCAGTACTTC.

The rearrangement links TRBV5-1 to TRBJ1-2; 8 nucleotides line up with TRBD1. The germline V gene has CDR1 SGHRS and CDR2 YFSETQ. The CDR3 is made up of 17 amino acids. The ends lost 4 bases at V and 3 bases at J; junction bases unmatched: 14. In DNA form, the CDR3 reads TGCGCCAGCAGCGTCCGACAGGGGACCAGTTGGGACTATGGCTACACCTTC. Its protein is CASSVRQGTSWDYGYTF.

The chain recombines TRBV5-5 with TRBJ1-2; 8 nucleotides align to TRBD1. The CDR3 loop spans 15 amino acids. The J segment lost 0 bases and the V segment lost 2 bases, leaving 3 bases of the junction unmatched. The V gene's germline CDR1 is SGHKS and CDR2 YYEKEE (reference sequence). The CDR3 region is CASSLRQGTNYGYTF. CDR3 bases: TGTGCCAGCAGCTTACGACAGGGGACTAACTATGGCTACACCTTC.

The CDR3 spells CASSLAGRREQYF. DNA of the CDR3: TGTGCCAGCAGCTTAGCTGGCCGCCGCGAGCAGTACTTC. The V call is TRBV7-2, the J call TRBJ2-7; D ambiguous. The CDR3 loop spans 13 amino acids. Trimming took 0 bases from V and 6 from J, leaving 9 bases between them. Germline CDR1 and CDR2: SGHTA and FQGNSA. The complete variable domain, with remaining parts taken from reference TRBV7-2 and TRBJ2-7, reads GAGVSQSPSNKVTEKGKDVELRCDPISGHTALYWYRQSLGQGLEFLIYFQGNSAPDKSGLPSDRFSAERTGGSVSTLTIQRTQQEDSAVYLCASSLAGRREQYFGPGTRLTVT.